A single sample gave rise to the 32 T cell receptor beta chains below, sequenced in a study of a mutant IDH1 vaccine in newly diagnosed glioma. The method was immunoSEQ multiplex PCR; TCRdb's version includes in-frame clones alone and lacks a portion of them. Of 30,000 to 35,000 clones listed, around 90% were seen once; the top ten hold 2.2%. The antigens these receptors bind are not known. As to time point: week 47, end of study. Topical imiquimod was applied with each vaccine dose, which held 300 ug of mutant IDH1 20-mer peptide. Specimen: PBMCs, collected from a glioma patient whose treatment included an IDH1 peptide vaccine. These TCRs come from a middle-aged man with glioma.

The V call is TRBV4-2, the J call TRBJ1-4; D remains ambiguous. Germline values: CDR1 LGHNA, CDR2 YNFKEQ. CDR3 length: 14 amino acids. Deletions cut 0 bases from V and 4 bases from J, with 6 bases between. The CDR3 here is CASSQDHSNEKLFF. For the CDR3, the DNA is TGTGCCAGCAGCCAAGATCACAGTAATGAAAAACTGTTTTTT.

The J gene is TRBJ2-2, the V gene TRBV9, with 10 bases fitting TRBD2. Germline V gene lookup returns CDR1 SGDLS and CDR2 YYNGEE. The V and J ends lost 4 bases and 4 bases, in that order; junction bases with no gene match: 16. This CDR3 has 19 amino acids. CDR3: CASSSGTSVLMPPTGELFF. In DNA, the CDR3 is TGTGCCAGCAGCTCGGGGACTAGCGTCCTCATGCCCCCCACCGGGGAGCTGTTTTTT.

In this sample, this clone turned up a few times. This CDR3 reads CASSTIYEQYV. For the CDR3, the DNA is TGTGCCAGCAGCACCATCTACGAGCAGTACGTC. The J gene is TRBJ2-7, the V gene TRBV2; no reliable D call. Germline CDR1 reads SNHLY; CDR2 reads FYNNEI. CDR3 length equals 11 residues. V was pared by 6 bases and J by 3 bases, with 6 bases between.

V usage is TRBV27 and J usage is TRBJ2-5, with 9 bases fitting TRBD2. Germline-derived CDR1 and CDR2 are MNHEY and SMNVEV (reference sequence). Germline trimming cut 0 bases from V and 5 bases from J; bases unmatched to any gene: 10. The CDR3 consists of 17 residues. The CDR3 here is CASSLSRGAGGPETQYF. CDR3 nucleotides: TGTGCCAGCAGTTTATCGAGGGGGGCGGGAGGGCCGGAGACCCAGTACTTC.

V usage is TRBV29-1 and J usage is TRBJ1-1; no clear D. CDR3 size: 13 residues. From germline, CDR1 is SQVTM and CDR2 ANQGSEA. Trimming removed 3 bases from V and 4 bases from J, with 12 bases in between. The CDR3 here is CSVDWGVGTEAFF. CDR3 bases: TGCAGCGTTGATTGGGGTGTTGGCACTGAAGCTTTCTTT. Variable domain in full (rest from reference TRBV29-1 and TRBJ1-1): SAVISQKPSRDICQRGTSLTIQCQVDSQVTMMFWYRQQPGQSLTLIATANQGSEATYESGFVIDKFPISRPNLTFSTLTVSNMSPEDSSIYLCSVDWGVGTEAFFGQGTRLTVV.

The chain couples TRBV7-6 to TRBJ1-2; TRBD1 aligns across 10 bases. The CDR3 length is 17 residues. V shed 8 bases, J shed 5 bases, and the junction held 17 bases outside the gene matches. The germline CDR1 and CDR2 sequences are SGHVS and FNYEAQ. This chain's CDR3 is CASGAIGDRGNEYGYTF. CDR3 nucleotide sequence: TGTGCCAGCGGAGCAATAGGGGACAGGGGAAACGAATATGGCTACACCTTC.

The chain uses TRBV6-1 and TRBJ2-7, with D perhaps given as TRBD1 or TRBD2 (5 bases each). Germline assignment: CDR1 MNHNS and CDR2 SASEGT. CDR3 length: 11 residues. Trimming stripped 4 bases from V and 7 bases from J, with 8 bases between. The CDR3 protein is CASSGGVEQYV. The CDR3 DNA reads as TGTGCCAGCAGTGGAGGGGTTGAGCAGTACGTC.

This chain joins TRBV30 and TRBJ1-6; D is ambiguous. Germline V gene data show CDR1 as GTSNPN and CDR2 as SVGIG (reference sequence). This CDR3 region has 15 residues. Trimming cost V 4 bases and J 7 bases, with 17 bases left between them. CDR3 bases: TGTGCCTGGACCCCTAGAGTCACCGGGAATTCACCCCTCCACTTT. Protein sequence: CAWTPRVTGNSPLHF.

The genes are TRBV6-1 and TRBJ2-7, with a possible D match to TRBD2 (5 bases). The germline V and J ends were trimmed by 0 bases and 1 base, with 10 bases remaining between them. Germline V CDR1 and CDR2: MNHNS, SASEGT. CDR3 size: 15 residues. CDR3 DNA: TGTGCCAGCAGTGAAGCGTTGGCGGGTTCCTACGAGCAGTACTTC. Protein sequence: CASSEALAGSYEQYF.

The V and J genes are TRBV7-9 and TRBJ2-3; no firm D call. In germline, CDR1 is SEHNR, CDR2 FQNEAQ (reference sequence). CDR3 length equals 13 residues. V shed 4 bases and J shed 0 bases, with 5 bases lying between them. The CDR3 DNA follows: TGTGCCAGCAGCTCCCCTAGCACAGATACGCAGTATTTT. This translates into CASSSPSTDTQYF.

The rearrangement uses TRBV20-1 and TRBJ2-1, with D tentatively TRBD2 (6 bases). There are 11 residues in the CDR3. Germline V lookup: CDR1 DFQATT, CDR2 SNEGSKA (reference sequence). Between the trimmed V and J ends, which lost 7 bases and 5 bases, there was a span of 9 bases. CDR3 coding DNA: TGCAGTGAGGAGGGCCACAATGAGCAGTTCTTC. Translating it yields CSEEGHNEQFF.

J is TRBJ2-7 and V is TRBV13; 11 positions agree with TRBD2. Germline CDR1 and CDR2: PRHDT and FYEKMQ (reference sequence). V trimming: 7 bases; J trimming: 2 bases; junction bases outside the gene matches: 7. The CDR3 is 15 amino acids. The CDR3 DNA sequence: TGTGCCAGCACCCTTGGGACTAGCGGAACCTACGAGCAGTACTTC. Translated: CASTLGTSGTYEQYF.

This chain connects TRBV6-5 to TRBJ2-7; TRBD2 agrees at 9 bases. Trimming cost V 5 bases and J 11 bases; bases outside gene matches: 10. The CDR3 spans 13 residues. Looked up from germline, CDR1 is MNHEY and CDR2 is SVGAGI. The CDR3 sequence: CASSIEREAREYF. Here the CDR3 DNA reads TGTGCCAGCAGTATCGAGCGGGAGGCCCGGGAGTACTTC.

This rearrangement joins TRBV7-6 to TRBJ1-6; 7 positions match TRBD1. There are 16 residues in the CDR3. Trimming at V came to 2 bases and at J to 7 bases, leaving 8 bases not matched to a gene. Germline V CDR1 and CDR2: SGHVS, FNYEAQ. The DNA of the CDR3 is TGTGCCAGCAGCTTATCTTCCGGGACAGACAATTCACCCCTCCACTTT. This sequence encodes CASSLSSGTDNSPLHF.

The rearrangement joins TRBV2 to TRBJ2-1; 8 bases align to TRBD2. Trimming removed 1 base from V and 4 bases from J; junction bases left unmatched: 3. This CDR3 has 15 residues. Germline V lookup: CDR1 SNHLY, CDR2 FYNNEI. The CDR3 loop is CASSEEAGVYNEQFF. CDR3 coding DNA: TGTGCCAGCAGTGAAGAAGCGGGGGTATACAATGAGCAGTTCTTC.

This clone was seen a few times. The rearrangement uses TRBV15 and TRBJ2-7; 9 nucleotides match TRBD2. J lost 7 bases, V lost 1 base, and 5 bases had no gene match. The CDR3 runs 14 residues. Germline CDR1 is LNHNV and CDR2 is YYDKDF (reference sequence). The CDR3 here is CATSRGLAGREQYF. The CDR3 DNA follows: TGTGCCACCAGCAGAGGGCTAGCGGGACGGGAGCAGTACTTC. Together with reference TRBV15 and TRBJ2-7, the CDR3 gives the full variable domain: DAMVIQNPRYQVTQFGKPVTLSCSQTLNHNVMYWYQQKSSQAPKLLFHYYDKDFNNEADTPDNFQSRRPNTSFCFLDIRSPGLGDTAMYLCATSRGLAGREQYFGPGTRLTVT.

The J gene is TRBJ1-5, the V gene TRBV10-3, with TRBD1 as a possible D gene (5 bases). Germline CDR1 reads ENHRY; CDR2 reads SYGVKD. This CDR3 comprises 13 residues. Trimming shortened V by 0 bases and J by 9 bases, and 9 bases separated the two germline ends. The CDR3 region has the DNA TGTGCCATCAGTGAGTCTAGGGGACGGCCCCAGCATTTT. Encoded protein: CAISESRGRPQHF.

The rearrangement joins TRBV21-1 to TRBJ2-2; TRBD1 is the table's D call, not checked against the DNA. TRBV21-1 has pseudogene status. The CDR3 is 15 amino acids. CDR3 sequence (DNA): TGTGCCAGCAGCAAGAGAAAGGGGGACACCGGGGAGCTGTTTTTT. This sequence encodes CASSKRKGDTGELFF.

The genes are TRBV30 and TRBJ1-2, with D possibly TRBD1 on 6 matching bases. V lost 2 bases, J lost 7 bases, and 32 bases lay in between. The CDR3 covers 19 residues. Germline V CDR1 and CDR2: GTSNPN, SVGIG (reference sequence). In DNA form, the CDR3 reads TGTGCCTGGAGTCCCCGTCATGGGGACAAGGGGACCGAAGGGGGTGGCTACACCTTC. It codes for CAWSPRHGDKGTEGGGYTF.

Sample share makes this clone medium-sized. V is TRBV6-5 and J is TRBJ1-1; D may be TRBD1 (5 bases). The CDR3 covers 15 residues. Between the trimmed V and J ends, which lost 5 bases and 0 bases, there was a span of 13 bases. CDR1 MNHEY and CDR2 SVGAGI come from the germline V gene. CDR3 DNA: TGTGCCAGCAGTCTGGGACTTGAGATGAACACTGAAGCTTTCTTT. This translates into CASSLGLEMNTEAFF.

Here the CDR3 DNA reads TGTGCCAGCAGTTACTCGATCGCGAAGGGAGCCGGGGAGCTGTTTTTT. Protein: CASSYSIAKGAGELFF. This chain joins TRBV6-6 and TRBJ2-2, with a tentative D call TRBD2 (5 bases). The V gene lost 0 bases and the J gene lost 6 bases, with 14 bases spanning the gap. Germline V gives CDR1 MNHNY, CDR2 SVGAGI (reference sequence). The CDR3 is 16 residues long.

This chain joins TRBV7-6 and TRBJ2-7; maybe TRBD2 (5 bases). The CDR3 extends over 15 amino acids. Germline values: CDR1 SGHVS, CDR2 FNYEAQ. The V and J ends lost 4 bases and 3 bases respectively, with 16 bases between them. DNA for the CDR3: TGTGCCAGCAGCTACCTCGCGGGTGACTTCTACGAGCAGTACTTC. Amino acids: CASSYLAGDFYEQYF.

The CDR3 spells CAISESVARETQYF. The CDR3 DNA follows: TGTGCCATCAGTGAGTCGGTAGCTAGGGAGACCCAGTACTTC. This chain uses TRBV10-3 with TRBJ2-5, with unresolved D. CDR1 ENHRY and CDR2 SYGVKD come from the germline V gene. The length of the CDR3 is 14 residues. Trimming removed 0 bases from V and 5 bases from J, with 10 bases in between.

CDR3 in DNA: TGCGCCAGCAGCCAAGATCCCAGCTCTCTGGGCTACACCTTC. This translates into CASSQDPSSLGYTF. The V call is TRBV4-1, the J call TRBJ1-2; D not certain. Germline assignment: CDR1 MGHRA and CDR2 YSYEKL. The CDR3 is made up of 14 amino acids. V was clipped by 0 bases and J by 8 bases, with 13 bases between them.

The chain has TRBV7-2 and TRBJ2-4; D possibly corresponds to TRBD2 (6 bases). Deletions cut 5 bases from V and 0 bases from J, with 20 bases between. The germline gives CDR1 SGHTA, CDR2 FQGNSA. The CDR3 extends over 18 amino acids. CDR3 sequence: CASSARGRPGLAKNIQYF. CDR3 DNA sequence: TGTGCCAGCAGCGCCCGAGGACGGCCGGGACTAGCCAAAAACATTCAGTACTTC.

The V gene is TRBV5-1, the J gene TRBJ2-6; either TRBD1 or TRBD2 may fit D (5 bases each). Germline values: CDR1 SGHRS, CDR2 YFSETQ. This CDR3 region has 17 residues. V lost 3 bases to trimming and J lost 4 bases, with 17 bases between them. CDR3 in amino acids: CASSSEGRASGANVLTF. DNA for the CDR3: TGCGCCAGCAGCTCCGAGGGACGGGCGTCCGGGGCCAACGTCCTGACTTTC.

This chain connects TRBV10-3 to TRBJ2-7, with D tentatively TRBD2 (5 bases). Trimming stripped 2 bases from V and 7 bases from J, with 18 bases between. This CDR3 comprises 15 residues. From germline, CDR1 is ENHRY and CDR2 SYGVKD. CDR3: CAISERDLLSYEQYF. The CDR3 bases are TGTGCCATCAGTGAGCGGGATTTACTATCGTATGAGCAGTACTTC.

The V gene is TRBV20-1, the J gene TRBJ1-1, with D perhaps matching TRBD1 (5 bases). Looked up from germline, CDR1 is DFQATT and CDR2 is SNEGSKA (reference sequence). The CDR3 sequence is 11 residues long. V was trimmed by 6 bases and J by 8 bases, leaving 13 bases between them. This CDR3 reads CSAKVREEAFF. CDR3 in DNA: TGCAGTGCAAAAGTCAGGGAAGAAGCTTTCTTT.

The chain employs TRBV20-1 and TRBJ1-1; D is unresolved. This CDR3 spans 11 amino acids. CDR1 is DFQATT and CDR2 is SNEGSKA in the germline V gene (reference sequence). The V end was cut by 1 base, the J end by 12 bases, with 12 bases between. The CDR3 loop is CSARVLEGTFF. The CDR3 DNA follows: TGCAGTGCTAGAGTTTTAGAGGGAACTTTCTTT.

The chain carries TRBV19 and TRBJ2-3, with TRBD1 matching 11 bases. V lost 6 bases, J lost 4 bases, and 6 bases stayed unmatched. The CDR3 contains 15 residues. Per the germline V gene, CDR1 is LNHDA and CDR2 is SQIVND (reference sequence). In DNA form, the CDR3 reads TGTGCCAGTAGCCTAGGGACAGGGGGAGCAGATACGCAGTATTTT. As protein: CASSLGTGGADTQYF.

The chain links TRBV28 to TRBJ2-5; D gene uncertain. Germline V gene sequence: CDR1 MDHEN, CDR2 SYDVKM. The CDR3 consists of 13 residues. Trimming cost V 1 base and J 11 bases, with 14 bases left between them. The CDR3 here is CASSLLVRVGQYF. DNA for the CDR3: TGTGCCAGCAGTTTATTGGTCCGGGTGGGGCAGTACTTC.

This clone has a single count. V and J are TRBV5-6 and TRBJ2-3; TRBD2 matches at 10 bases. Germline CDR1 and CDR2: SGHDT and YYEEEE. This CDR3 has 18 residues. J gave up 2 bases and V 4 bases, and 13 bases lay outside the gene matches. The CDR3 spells CASSPIGSGGASTDTQYF. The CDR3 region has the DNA TGTGCCAGCAGCCCCATTGGGAGCGGGGGGGCCTCCACAGATACGCAGTATTTT.